The 19 T cell receptor beta chains presented below share a single source sample, sequenced in a study of CXCR3-negative and CXCR3-positive naive CD8 T cells. It was by 5' RACE with UMI labels that the TRB cDNA libraries were prepared. TCRdb reprocessed the 5' RACE reads and keeps a single row for each CDR3 protein, giving no DNA. The table gives about 58,000 distinct CDR3 sequences; the top ten clones make up 0.42% of it. The material sequenced was naive CXCR3- CD8+ T cells from blood. Subset indicated: CD45RO-CCR7+CD27+CD95- naive CD8+ T cells lacking CXCR3 (TNR3-). Every receptor here comes from a human donor in good health. Some clones in this sample may be carry-over from other donors' samples.

The V call is TRBV6-5, the J call TRBJ2-7. The CDR3 is 14 amino acids. The V gene's germline CDR1 is MNHEY and CDR2 SVGAGI. This CDR3 is CASSYPGRSYEQYF.

This sequence joins TRBV28 and TRBJ1-1. The CDR3 is 13 amino acids. Germline V gene sequence: CDR1 MDHEN, CDR2 SYDVKM. The CDR3 sequence: CASSLRVDTEAFF. The full variable domain, its missing parts supplied by reference TRBV28 and TRBJ1-1, is DVKVTQSSRYLVKRTGEKVFLECVQDMDHENMFWYRQDPGLGLRLIYFSYDVKMKEKGDIPEGYSVSREKKERFSLILESASTNQTSMYLCASSLRVDTEAFFGQGTRLTVV.

The rearrangement uses TRBV7-3 and TRBJ2-1; TCRdb designates TRBD2, a call that cannot be tested without DNA. The CDR3 length is 13 residues. From germline, CDR1 is SGHTA and CDR2 FQGTGA. The CDR3 reads CASSPQREGKQFF.

The V and J genes are TRBV4-3 and TRBJ1-1. Germline V gene sequence: CDR1 LGHNA, CDR2 YSLEER. This CDR3 has 15 amino acids. The CDR3 here is CASSQDFIISTEAFF.

CDR3 residues: CASSFYSRDRGNEQFF. J is TRBJ2-1 and V is TRBV7-9; checking the TCRdb D call of TRBD1 is not possible without DNA. CDR3 size: 16 residues. Looked up from germline, CDR1 is SEHNR and CDR2 is FQNEAQ (reference sequence).

V is TRBV6-4 and J is TRBJ2-3; TCRdb proposes TRBD2, but this gene call is untestable without DNA. This CDR3 has 15 residues. Germline assignment: CDR1 MRHNA and CDR2 SNTAGT. The CDR3 sequence is CASGDSGGAADTQYF.

The gene calls are TRBV11-2 and TRBJ2-5; without DNA, the TCRdb call of TRBD2 cannot be checked. This CDR3 comprises 16 residues. Per the germline V gene, CDR1 is SGHAT and CDR2 is FQNNGV. The CDR3: CASSSWTSGAQETQYF. Full variable domain (outside the CDR3, taken from reference TRBV11-2 and TRBJ2-5): EAGVAQSPRYKIIEKRQSVAFWCNPISGHATLYWYQQILGQGPKLLIQFQNNGVVDDSQLPKDRFSAERLKGVDSTLKIQPAKLEDSAVYLCASSSWTSGAQETQYFGPGTRLLVL.

This sequence joins TRBV7-9 and TRBJ2-2; checking the TCRdb D call of TRBD1 is not possible without DNA. CDR3 length: 14 residues. The germline gives CDR1 SEHNR, CDR2 FQNEAQ (reference sequence). The CDR3 sequence is CASSNLRGPGELFF. The variable domain in full, completed from reference TRBV7-9 and TRBJ2-2, reads DTGVSQNPRHKITKRGQNVTFRCDPISEHNRLYWYRQTLGQGPEFLTYFQNEAQLEKSRLLSDRFSAERPKGSFSTLEIQRTEQGDSAMYLCASSNLRGPGELFFGEGSRLTVL.

This chain connects TRBV14 to TRBJ2-7. CDR3 length equals 13 residues. The V gene's germline CDR1 is SGHDN and CDR2 FVKESK. The CDR3 loop reads CASSPGLYYEQYF. The variable domain in full, completed from reference TRBV14 and TRBJ2-7, reads EAGVTQFPSHSVIEKGQTVTLRCDPISGHDNLYWYRRVMGKEIKFLLHFVKESKQDESGMPNNRFLAERTGGTYSTLKVQPAELEDSGVYFCASSPGLYYEQYFGPGTRLTVT.

The chain uses TRBV20-1 and TRBJ1-5; the TCRdb call, TRBD1, lacks DNA for checking. From germline, CDR1 is DFQATT and CDR2 SNEGSKA (reference sequence). There are 13 residues in the CDR3. CDR3: CSTRQGESQPQHF.

The V gene is TRBV29-1, the J gene TRBJ2-5; TCRdb picks TRBD1, but there is no DNA to check that call. The CDR3 length is 15 residues. Germline V gene lookup returns CDR1 SQVTM and CDR2 ANQGSEA. CDR3 loop: CSPRGSGRRKETQYF.

This chain joins TRBV20-1 and TRBJ2-7; the D gene TCRdb calls, TRBD1, cannot be checked with no DNA. The CDR3 is 13 amino acids. Germline V gene sequence: CDR1 DFQATT, CDR2 SNEGSKA (reference sequence). The CDR3 sequence is CSARAVSSYEQYF.

This sequence joins TRBV10-1 and TRBJ2-3; lacking DNA, the TRBD1 call made by TCRdb goes unchecked. CDR1 is WNHNN and CDR2 is SYGVQD in the germline V gene (reference sequence). The CDR3 has 17 residues. CDR3: CASSKGNSGAGTDMQYF.

The chain carries TRBV9 and TRBJ1-3; no DNA is available, so the TRBD1 call from TCRdb remains unchecked. Per the germline V gene, CDR1 is SGDLS and CDR2 is YYNGEE. The CDR3 is 15 amino acids. CDR3: CASRGEGSFGNTIYF.

This chain connects TRBV4-3 to TRBJ2-6. CDR3 length: 20 residues. CDR1 and CDR2 from the germline V gene are LGHNA and YSLEER. CDR3 region: CASSQDWDGLTVEGANVLTF.

The chain joins TRBV29-1 to TRBJ2-7. The CDR3 covers 13 residues. Germline CDR1 reads SQVTM; CDR2 reads ANQGSEA. The CDR3 loop reads CSVEETNSYEQYF.

The rearrangement joins TRBV5-1 to TRBJ1-3; TCRdb gives TRBD1 as the D gene, but with no DNA this cannot be confirmed. Germline V gene lookup returns CDR1 SGHRS and CDR2 YFSETQ. The CDR3 length is 20 residues. This chain's CDR3 is CASSLEGRILVSRSGNTMYF.

Here the CDR3 reads CSVLTGLGGTDTQYF. The rearrangement uses TRBV29-1 and TRBJ2-3; the TCRdb D gene call, TRBD1, has no DNA to confirm it. The length of the CDR3 is 15 residues. The germline CDR1 and CDR2 sequences are SQVTM and ANQGSEA.

The V call is TRBV20-1, the J call TRBJ2-5; the TCRdb call, TRBD2, lacks DNA for checking. Germline V lookup: CDR1 DFQATT, CDR2 SNEGSKA (reference sequence). This CDR3 contains 16 residues. The chain's CDR3 is CSANTWSGGEEETQYF.